The 29 T cell receptor beta chains below all came from one sample that was sequenced in a study of sequential checkpoint blockade in melanoma. Produced via immunoSEQ multiplex PCR; TCRdb's table is partial and in-frame only. The sample lists under 20,000 clones, roughly 72% occurring once. The treatment was: randomized to nivolumab then ipilimumab (arm A) or the reverse (arm B). The sample consisted of CD8+ T cells sorted from blood (inferred from file names), taken from a patient given nivolumab and ipilimumab in sequence. These TCRs come from a human donor with melanoma.

The chain carries TRBV5-1 and TRBJ1-1; 7 nucleotides match TRBD1. Germline V gene sequence: CDR1 SGHRS, CDR2 YFSETQ. The CDR3 has 13 amino acids. Trimming at V came to 3 bases and at J to 7 bases, leaving 6 bases not matched to a gene. CDR3 region: CASSSGGVGEAFF. The CDR3 nucleotides read TGCGCCAGCAGCTCAGGGGGTGTCGGTGAAGCTTTCTTT. The whole variable domain, filled in from reference TRBV5-1 and TRBJ1-1, reads KAGVTQTPRYLIKTRGQQVTLSCSPISGHRSVSWYQQTPGQGLQFLFEYFSETQRNKGNFPGRFSGRQFSNSRSEMNVSTLELGDSALYLCASSSGGVGEAFFGQGTRLTVV.

This chain connects TRBV19 to TRBJ2-2, with 11 bases matching TRBD2. This CDR3 is 16 amino acids long. J gave up 0 bases and V 9 bases, and 6 bases lay outside the gene matches. In germline, CDR1 is LNHDA, CDR2 SQIVND (reference sequence). CDR3 residues: CASTPTSGTNTGELFF. CDR3 sequence (DNA): TGTGCCAGCACCCCGACTAGCGGGACGAACACCGGGGAGCTGTTTTTT.

The chain combines TRBV13 with TRBJ2-1, with 7 bases lining up with TRBD2. V shed 2 bases, J shed 5 bases, and the junction held 9 bases outside the gene matches. Germline loops: CDR1 PRHDT, CDR2 FYEKMQ (reference sequence). CDR3 length equals 16 residues. The CDR3 protein is CASSLSREVPNNEQFF. DNA for the CDR3: TGTGCCAGCAGCTTATCACGGGAGGTTCCCAACAATGAGCAGTTCTTC.

The V gene is TRBV27, the J gene TRBJ2-5, with 7 positions matching TRBD2. Germline CDR1 and CDR2: MNHEY and SMNVEV (reference sequence). This CDR3 is 16 amino acids long. The V and J ends lost 5 bases and 5 bases, in that order; junction bases with no gene match: 14. The CDR3 protein is CASSPLMGGNGETQYF. For the CDR3, the DNA is TGTGCCAGCAGTCCCCTGATGGGGGGGAACGGCGAGACCCAGTACTTC.

The V and J genes are TRBV9 and TRBJ2-4; D perhaps matches TRBD1 (6 bases). CDR1 is SGDLS, CDR2 YYNGEE, per germline. V was clipped by 8 bases and J by 0 bases, with 15 bases between them. The CDR3 loop spans 15 amino acids. CDR3 residues: CASSRQDGAKNIQYF. As DNA, the CDR3 is TGTGCCAGTAGCCGACAGGACGGAGCCAAAAACATTCAGTACTTC.

The chain recombines TRBV6-4 with TRBJ2-1; 8 nucleotides align to TRBD1. CDR3 size: 15 residues. The ends lost 4 bases at V and 6 bases at J; junction bases unmatched: 8. Germline assignment: CDR1 MRHNA and CDR2 SNTAGT. The chain's CDR3 is CASSVGQAEFNEQFF. The CDR3 DNA reads as TGTGCCAGCAGTGTGGGACAGGCGGAGTTCAATGAGCAGTTCTTC.

The V and J genes are TRBV5-4 and TRBJ1-1; maybe TRBD1 (5 bases). Germline V gene data show CDR1 as SGHNT and CDR2 as YYREEE (reference sequence). V shed 1 base and J shed 4 bases, with 8 bases lying between them. The CDR3 runs to 13 residues. CDR3 in DNA: TGTGCCAGCAGCTTGTCAGGGTTCACTGAAGCTTTCTTT. As protein: CASSLSGFTEAFF.

The sample holds a few counts of this clone. V usage is TRBV27 and J usage is TRBJ2-7, with 9 bases that match TRBD1. The germline CDR1 and CDR2 sequences are MNHEY and SMNVEV (reference sequence). The ends lost 6 bases at V and 5 bases at J; junction bases unmatched: 11. CDR3 length: 15 residues. The CDR3 is CASSPPGQGIHEQYF. The DNA for the CDR3 is TGTGCCAGCAGCCCACCGGGACAGGGAATACACGAGCAGTACTTC.

This chain connects TRBV28 to TRBJ2-3; 8 bases align to TRBD2. The CDR3 runs 15 residues. In germline, CDR1 is MDHEN, CDR2 SYDVKM. The V and J ends lost 5 bases and 3 bases, in that order; junction bases with no gene match: 7. The CDR3 region has the DNA TGTGCCAGCAGTAGCGGGAGAGGGAGAACAGATACGCAGTATTTT. Amino acid sequence: CASSSGRGRTDTQYF. Drawing the rest from reference TRBV28 and TRBJ2-3, the complete variable domain is DVKVTQSSRYLVKRTGEKVFLECVQDMDHENMFWYRQDPGLGLRLIYFSYDVKMKEKGDIPEGYSVSREKKERFSLILESASTNQTSMYLCASSSGRGRTDTQYFGPGTRLTVL.

The genes are TRBV6-1 and TRBJ2-3, with 8 bases fitting TRBD1. V was clipped by 0 bases and J by 1 base; unmatched bases: 3. Germline loops: CDR1 MNHNS, CDR2 SASEGT. This CDR3 spans 16 amino acids. The CDR3 loop reads CASSEALTGGTDTQYF. CDR3 bases: TGTGCCAGCAGTGAAGCGTTGACAGGGGGCACAGATACGCAGTATTTT.

The chain links TRBV28 to TRBJ2-1; tentative D call: TRBD1 (7 bases). CDR1 MDHEN and CDR2 SYDVKM come from the germline V gene. Trimming took 5 bases from V and 2 from J, leaving 13 bases between them. This CDR3 contains 15 residues. CDR3 region: CASSPIRGAYNEQFF. The DNA for the CDR3 is TGTGCCAGCAGTCCGATCAGGGGGGCCTACAATGAGCAGTTCTTC.

Comment on this clone: A junction boundary mismatches the germline segment, possibly from a read error. The V and J genes are TRBV27 and TRBJ1-4, with 7 positions matching TRBD1. The CDR3 extends over 16 amino acids. Germline-derived CDR1 and CDR2 are MNHEY and SMNVEV (reference sequence). The CDR3: CASSSGQFYYNDKLFF. CDR3 nucleotide sequence: TGTGCCAGCAGTTCGGGACAGTTCTACTATAATGACAAACTGTTTTTT. The full variable domain, with the rest looked up from reference TRBV27 and TRBJ1-4, is EAQVTQNPRYLITVTGKKLTVTCSQNMNHEYMSWYRQDPGLGLRQIYYSMNVEVTDKGDVPEGYKVSRKEKRNFPLILESPSPNQTSLYFCASSSGQFYYNDKLFFGSGTQLSVL.

V and J are TRBV19 and TRBJ2-7, with D possibly matching TRBD2 (5 bases). V was pared by 6 bases and J by 0 bases, with 15 bases between. Germline V gives CDR1 LNHDA, CDR2 SQIVND (reference sequence). The CDR3 runs to 15 residues. The DNA for the CDR3 is TGTGCCAGTAGCTCGTCGCAAGCGGTCTCCTACGAGCAGTACTTC. It yields the protein CASSSSQAVSYEQYF.

This clone was observed a handful of times. The chain has TRBV6-6 and TRBJ1-1; D is perhaps TRBD1 (5 bases). This CDR3 region has 15 residues. Trimming pared 0 bases from V and 7 bases from J, leaving 15 bases between. CDR1 and CDR2 from the germline V gene are MNHNY and SVGAGI (reference sequence). For the CDR3, the DNA is TGTGCCAGCAGTTACTCGAGGGCAGGGACTGATGAAGCTTTCTTT. It codes for CASSYSRAGTDEAFF.

On this clone: A read error may account for a junction end that differs from germline. The DNA of the CDR3 is TGTGCCAGCAGTTCTTCATCCAGGGGTGACTCTGGAAACACCATTTATTTT. It codes for CASSSSSRGDSGNTIYF. The chain joins TRBV7-9 to TRBJ1-3; D may be TRBD1 (6 bases). The CDR3 contains 17 residues. Germline V CDR1 and CDR2: SEHNR, FQNEAQ (reference sequence). Based on the CDR3 plus reference TRBV7-9 and TRBJ1-3, the full variable domain is DTGVSQNPRHKITKRGQNVTFRCDPISEHNRLYWYRQTLGQGPEFLTYFQNEAQLEKSRLLSDRFSAERPKGSFSTLEIQRTEQGDSAMYLCASSSSSRGDSGNTIYFGEGSWLTVV.

The rearrangement links TRBV7-2 to TRBJ2-7, with 7 bases that match TRBD2. This CDR3 region has 18 residues. CDR1 SGHTA and CDR2 FQGNSA come from the germline V gene. Trimming at V came to 5 bases and at J to 3 bases, leaving 19 bases not matched to a gene. The CDR3 DNA sequence: TGTGCCAGCAGCCCAGCGCCCGGGGGGATGGGGAAGGGCTACGAGCAGTACTTC. This codes for CASSPAPGGMGKGYEQYF.

This sequence joins TRBV13 and TRBJ1-5; TRBD1 matches at 7 bases. The CDR3 runs to 15 residues. V shed 0 bases and J 3 bases; nucleotides not matched to a gene: 2. CDR1 and CDR2 (germline): PRHDT, FYEKMQ (reference sequence). This CDR3 reads CASSLGGQVNQPQHF. For the CDR3, the DNA is TGTGCCAGCAGCTTAGGAGGACAGGTCAATCAGCCCCAGCATTTT. The whole variable domain, filled in from reference TRBV13 and TRBJ1-5, reads AAGVIQSPRHLIKEKRETATLKCYPIPRHDTVYWYQQGPGQDPQFLISFYEKMQSDKGSIPDRFSAQQFSDYHSELNMSSLELGDSALYFCASSLGGQVNQPQHFGDGTRLSIL.

This clone was detected a few times. This sequence joins TRBV4-1 and TRBJ2-7, with 9 bases that match TRBD1. The V and J ends lost 4 bases and 6 bases, in that order; junction bases with no gene match: 1. From germline, CDR1 is MGHRA and CDR2 YSYEKL. The CDR3 is 12 amino acids. The CDR3 region has the DNA TGCGCCAGCAGCCGGACAGGGGCCGAGCAGTACTTC. As protein: CASSRTGAEQYF.

The rearrangement joins TRBV9 to TRBJ2-1; the D gene is possibly TRBD2 (7 bases). Germline CDR1 reads SGDLS; CDR2 reads YYNGEE. CDR3 length: 14 residues. Trimming pared 3 bases from V and 7 bases from J, leaving 14 bases between. The CDR3 nucleotides are TGTGCCAGCAGCGATCGGGGGGCGCTTAATGAGCAGTTCTTC. Translating gives CASSDRGALNEQFF.

The gene calls are TRBV19 and TRBJ1-1; D is perhaps TRBD1 (5 bases). V was shortened by 5 bases and J by 4 bases, with 14 bases between the two germline ends. The CDR3 runs 14 residues. Germline V lookup: CDR1 LNHDA, CDR2 SQIVND (reference sequence). CDR3 sequence (DNA): TGTGCCAGTAGTTTCCAGGGTTCGGGCACTGAAGCTTTCTTT. Translated: CASSFQGSGTEAFF.

CDR3 DNA sequence: TGTGCCAGCGCCGGGACAGGTTCCACAGATACGCAGTATTTT. Its protein product is CASAGTGSTDTQYF. V gene TRBV6-6 combines with J gene TRBJ2-3; 8 bases align to TRBD1. The V and J ends lost 8 bases and 2 bases, in that order; junction bases with no gene match: 6. CDR1 is MNHNY and CDR2 is SVGAGI in the germline V gene (reference sequence). This CDR3 is 14 amino acids long.

The gene calls are TRBV7-8 and TRBJ2-3, with D tentatively TRBD2 (5 bases). The V end lost 5 bases, the J end lost 0 bases, and 18 bases lay between the germline ends. Germline V lookup: CDR1 SGHVS, CDR2 FQNEAQ. The CDR3 consists of 17 residues. The DNA of the CDR3 is TGTGCCAGCAGCCCACTAGTATTGGAGCCCAGCACAGATACGCAGTATTTT. It is translated as CASSPLVLEPSTDTQYF.

The chain is built from TRBV7-1 and TRBJ1-6, with 10 bases that match TRBD1. TRBV7-1 is recorded as an ORF, its role being uncertain. The CDR3 consists of 17 residues. With 4 bases clipped from V and 9 bases from J, the junction kept 12 bases outside the gene matches. The CDR3 sequence: CASSFHDRQGAGSPLHF. CDR3 sequence (DNA): TGTGCCAGCAGCTTCCACGATAGACAGGGGGCAGGTTCACCCCTCCACTTT.

The V call is TRBV2, the J call TRBJ1-5; D is undetermined. This CDR3 comprises 15 residues. Trimming stripped 3 bases from V and 7 bases from J, with 16 bases between. Per the germline V gene, CDR1 is SNHLY and CDR2 is FYNNEI. The CDR3 region is CASSDDVQIGQPQHF. The CDR3 DNA is TGTGCCAGCAGTGATGACGTACAGATAGGACAGCCCCAGCATTTT.

The chain carries TRBV5-6 and TRBJ2-1; maybe TRBD2 (5 bases). Trimming pared 2 bases from V and 3 bases from J, leaving 6 bases between. The CDR3 totals 13 residues. Germline V CDR1 and CDR2: SGHDT, YYEEEE. The CDR3 sequence is CASSLGGYNEQFF. DNA of the CDR3: TGTGCCAGCAGCTTAGGAGGCTACAATGAGCAGTTCTTC.

This clone was detected only once. The same CDR3 also results from other DNA sequences found in this sample. The chain carries TRBV28 and TRBJ1-1, with TRBD1 matching 7 bases. V dropped 10 bases and J dropped 2; count of bases not matched to a gene: 4. CDR1 MDHEN and CDR2 SYDVKM come from the germline V gene. The CDR3 spans 12 residues. The CDR3 here is CATRQGNTEAFF. DNA of the CDR3: TGTGCCACCCGACAGGGAAACACTGAAGCTTTCTTT.

The V gene is TRBV30, the J gene TRBJ2-7, with D perhaps matching TRBD1 (5 bases). The V gene's germline CDR1 is GTSNPN and CDR2 SVGIG (reference sequence). This CDR3 contains 13 residues. The V and J ends lost 1 base and 7 bases respectively, with 14 bases between them. The CDR3 is CAWSANQGLEQYF. The CDR3 nucleotides are TGTGCCTGGAGTGCGAATCAGGGCTTGGAGCAGTACTTC.

In this sample, this clone is medium-sized (0.01 to 0.1%). The rearrangement links TRBV28 to TRBJ2-3; a weak D match, TRBD1 (5 bases). Germline CDR1 is MDHEN and CDR2 is SYDVKM. The CDR3 is made up of 18 amino acids. The germline V and J ends were trimmed by 5 bases and 4 bases, with 25 bases remaining between them. The CDR3: CASSEIPAGSASADTQYF. Written as DNA, the CDR3 is TGTGCCAGCAGTGAAATCCCCGCAGGGTCCGCTTCCGCAGATACGCAGTATTTT.

This chain uses TRBV5-4 with TRBJ1-1, with unresolved D. Trimming left V 5 bases short and J 6 bases short, with 26 bases between. The CDR3 has 17 residues. In germline, CDR1 is SGHNT, CDR2 YYREEE (reference sequence). The CDR3 coding sequence is TGTGCCAGCAGGGAGAAGGTCGGTAGCTTATTGATGCCTGAAGCTTTCTTT. Translating it yields CASREKVGSLLMPEAFF.